This T cell receptor (beta chain) was sequenced during a study of chemoradiotherapy in HPV16-positive cancers (dated by TCRdb to the early 2020s). Background for the entire study: Using functional T-cell assays on cells from a couple of HPV16-positive patients, the researchers defined candidate HPV-specific T-cell clones and common TCR motifs. The study asked whether T-cell immunity to the HPV oncoproteins E6 and E7 changes during chemoradiotherapy and whether this immunity affects survival. The candidate HPV-specific TCRs and motifs were then tracked in TCR repertoires from some 86 patients with HPV-related cancers. Overall results and qualifications from the work: In HPV16-positive patients, expansion of HPV-responsive T cells during chemoradiotherapy was found to be associated with improved recurrence-free survival. The survival association was reported for HPV16-positive patients, and the functional definition of HPV-specific T cells was derived from only two HPV16-positive patients. Expansion of candidate HPV-specific clones and E7-related TCR motifs was observed in the tumor microenvironment during treatment, whereas no such expansion was observed for non-HPV-specific T cells.

Of note for this clone: The antigen it recognizes is unknown. No much larger clone is present one base from it, and per-base qualities are unavailable.

Libraries were prepared through the immunoSEQ multiplex PCR assay. Here the immuneACCESS table is served through TCRdb, limited to in-frame sequences with V and J called. Missing clones are a known gap in these copies; in checked studies unresolved V genes cover under half, and the rest lacks a known reason. In this sample the table shows approximately 6,000 clones, approximately 86% of which occur a single time. Together, the top ten hold 25% to 30% of the sample. Between the V and J ends, shortened by 3 bases and 0 bases respectively, the junction contains 15 bases. Its CDR3 holds 16 amino acids, cysteine through phenylalanine. Just the 48-base CDR3 DNA is kept, in frame starting at base 1. In the germline V gene (reference sequence), CDR1 corresponds to SEHNR and CDR2 to FQNEAQ. Repertoires were sampled repeatedly over the course of chemoradiotherapy so that clonal expansion in the tumor microenvironment could be followed.

Sequenced here: blood, sampled from a patient who underwent chemoradiotherapy. The receptor comes from a human donor with HPV-associated anogenital cancer. The rearrangement combines TRBV7-9 with TRBJ2-7; matching of 6 bases hints at TRBD1 as the D gene. The CDR3 has the sequence CASSFRPGHPSYEQYF. The nucleotide sequence is given as TGTGCCAGCAGCTTTAGACCGGGACACCCCTCCTACGAGCAGTACTTC.